This entry lists 13 T cell receptor beta chains sequenced from one sample in a study of T cell responses to AZD1222 COVID-19 vaccine. Generated by immunoSEQ multiplex PCR, the TCRdb table keeps only in-frame clones and is missing some. Among around 140,000 clones listed, roughly 90% were seen once. The source material was peripheral blood, sampled on day 0 of AZD1222 vaccination. The receptor set was obtained from an adult in good health.

V usage is TRBV28 and J usage is TRBJ2-7; D unresolved. Looked up from germline, CDR1 is MDHEN and CDR2 is SYDVKM. The CDR3 has 12 residues. The CDR3 bases are TGTGCTTCAAAAGGGCTGGTACACGAGCAGTACTTC. This codes for CASKGLVHEQYF.

This chain joins TRBV15 and TRBJ1-5; D unclear. The germline CDR1 and CDR2 sequences are LNHNV and YYDKDF (reference sequence). This CDR3 contains 19 residues. Trimming left V 4 bases short and J 1 base short, with 23 bases between. CDR3: CATSNPSERGGPSNQPQHF. CDR3 in DNA: TGTGCCACCAGCAACCCTAGTGAGAGAGGTGGCCCAAGCAATCAGCCCCAGCATTTT.

The chain links TRBV5-8 to TRBJ2-1; D is possibly TRBD1 (6 bases). Germline CDR1 is SGHTS and CDR2 is YDEGEE. This CDR3 is built from 15 residues. Trimming shortened V by 4 bases and J by 0 bases, and 11 bases separated the two germline ends. CDR3 DNA sequence: TGTGCCAGCAGCCTTACAGGGAGCTCCTACAATGAGCAGTTCTTC. It codes for CASSLTGSSYNEQFF.

The chain has TRBV5-1 and TRBJ1-2, with TRBD1 matching over 9 bases. CDR3 length: 13 amino acids. The V gene's germline CDR1 is SGHRS and CDR2 YFSETQ. V gave up 5 bases and J gave up 8 bases; unmatched junction bases: 7. The CDR3 loop reads CASRRDRAWGYTF. In DNA, the CDR3 is TGCGCCAGCAGACGGGACAGGGCTTGGGGCTACACCTTC.

This sequence joins TRBV28 and TRBJ1-5; a weak D match, TRBD1 (6 bases). The CDR3 totals 16 residues. The V and J ends lost 5 bases and 6 bases respectively, with 20 bases between them. CDR1 is MDHEN, CDR2 SYDVKM, per germline. The CDR3 sequence: CASSRIRGAKGQPQHF. CDR3 sequence (DNA): TGTGCCAGCAGTCGCATAAGGGGGGCCAAGGGTCAGCCCCAGCATTTT.

The chain employs TRBV25-1 and TRBJ1-2; D is possibly TRBD1 (5 bases). Germline V gene sequence: CDR1 MGHDK, CDR2 SYGVNS. V lost 2 bases to trimming and J lost 4 bases, with 17 bases between them. The CDR3 sequence is 16 residues long. The CDR3 nucleotides are TGTGCCAGCAGTGAACCTGGGGGGGTTAGCGGCTATGGCTACACCTTC. It is translated as CASSEPGGVSGYGYTF.

V gene TRBV6-5 combines with J gene TRBJ1-5; D is undetermined. The CDR3 has 15 amino acids. CDR1 is MNHEY, CDR2 SVGAGI, per germline. Trimming removed 4 bases from V and 5 bases from J, with 15 bases in between. CDR3 coding DNA: TGTGCCAGCAGTTCCCGACCTTTGACCGATCAGCCCCAGCATTTT. Translation: CASSSRPLTDQPQHF.

This clone was picked up one time. This chain connects TRBV5-6 to TRBJ1-1; D remains ambiguous. The CDR3 loop spans 15 amino acids. Germline assignment: CDR1 SGHDT and CDR2 YYEEEE. The V end lost 1 base, the J end lost 4 bases, and 14 bases lay between the germline ends. This chain's CDR3 is CASSLSRVRITEAFF. The CDR3 nucleotides are TGTGCCAGCAGCTTGTCGAGGGTTAGGATCACTGAAGCTTTCTTT.

This rearrangement joins TRBV4-2 to TRBJ2-2; D is possibly TRBD1 (5 bases). Deletions cut 0 bases from V and 8 bases from J, with 13 bases between. CDR1 LGHNA and CDR2 YNFKEQ come from the germline V gene. This CDR3 has 15 residues. Here the CDR3 reads CASSQEGAIRGELFF. As DNA, the CDR3 is TGTGCCAGCAGCCAAGAAGGGGCCATTAGGGGGGAGCTGTTTTTT.

The chain joins TRBV7-9 to TRBJ2-2, with D hard to call. The CDR3 loop spans 13 amino acids. From germline, CDR1 is SEHNR and CDR2 FQNEAQ (reference sequence). The V end was cut by 0 bases, the J end by 5 bases, with 4 bases between. CDR3 sequence reads: CASSLAGTGELFF. The DNA for the CDR3 is TGTGCCAGCAGCTTAGCTGGGACCGGGGAGCTGTTTTTT.

The chain links TRBV10-1 to TRBJ1-2, with D perhaps matching TRBD1 (5 bases). Germline CDR1 and CDR2: WNHNN and SYGVQD (reference sequence). V dropped 4 bases and J dropped 4 bases, with 16 bases sitting between them. The CDR3 extends over 15 amino acids. The CDR3 is CASSGSRESGYGYTF. The CDR3 DNA reads TGCGCCAGCAGTGGGAGCAGGGAATCTGGCTATGGCTACACCTTC.

The chain has TRBV28 and TRBJ2-3; 12 bases are a match to TRBD2. The trim removed 3 bases at V and 3 bases at J, leaving 7 bases unmatched. Germline V lookup: CDR1 MDHEN, CDR2 SYDVKM. The length of the CDR3 is 17 residues. The CDR3 loop is CASSFPGLAGKTDTQYF. The CDR3 DNA reads as TGTGCCAGCAGTTTCCCGGGACTAGCGGGCAAGACAGATACGCAGTATTTT.

The J gene is TRBJ1-4, the V gene TRBV2, with TRBD1 identical over 9 bases. J lost 8 bases, V lost 5 bases, and 9 bases had no gene match. CDR1 is SNHLY and CDR2 is FYNNEI in the germline V gene. There are 15 residues in the CDR3. CDR3 in amino acids: CASSRTGGRGEKLFF. The CDR3 nucleotides read TGTGCCAGCAGTCGAACAGGGGGCCGTGGGGAAAAACTGTTTTTT.